The clone carrying this T cell receptor (beta chain) came up once. The CDR3 sequence is 15 residues long. Germline V CDR1 and CDR2: MNHEY, SVGAGI. With 9 bases removed from V and 1 base from J, the gap between germline ends came to 18 bases. The sample originates from a study of control samples from healthy donors and cancer patients. Produced via immunoSEQ multiplex PCR; TCRdb's table is partial and in-frame only. The sample records tens of thousands of clones, roughly 87% being singletons. The chain employs TRBV6-5 and TRBJ1-1; D gene uncertain. The receptor was derived from a woman aged 45-65 years in good health. The specimen sequenced was blood. Written as DNA, the CDR3 is TGTGCCAGTACGTTAAAGACGGCGGGGAACACTGAAGCTTTCTTT. As protein: CASTLKTAGNTEAFF.